Sequencing of this T cell receptor beta chain was carried out in a study of T cell repertoires in cytomegalovirus infection. Across the whole study: CMV epitopes in the study were HLA-C-restricted (recently identified) and HLA-B-restricted (well studied). Public TCR beta signatures marked donors with CMV infection and the matching HLA.

Study-wide results and caveats: Carriage of CMV together with the relevant HLA was identifiable through cumulative public TCR beta family frequency. The ex vivo response was dominated by HLA-C-restricted CMV-specific TCR beta clonotypes.

This clonotype has more than one count but fewer than ten. Its antigen is unknown. MiXCR was run by TCRdb on the reads, yielding one entry per CDR3 protein. This sample has about 71,000 distinct CDR3 sequences, with about 20% found just once. The TCR comes from a human donor in good health (CMV status not recorded). Some clones in this sample may be carry-over from other donors' samples. The sequences come from CD8+ T cells from cultured PBMCs, collected from culture after CMV antigen stimulation.

CDR3 protein: CASSQGEGPETQYF. CDR3 DNA sequence: TGTGCCAGCAGCCAAGGCGAGGGACCGGAGACCCAGTACTTC. The chain combines TRBV4-2 with TRBJ2-5, with D perhaps given as TRBD1 or TRBD2 (5 bases each). Between the trimmed V and J ends, which lost 1 base and 5 bases, there was a span of 11 bases. The CDR3 extends over 14 amino acids. The V gene's germline CDR1 is LGHNA and CDR2 YNFKEQ.